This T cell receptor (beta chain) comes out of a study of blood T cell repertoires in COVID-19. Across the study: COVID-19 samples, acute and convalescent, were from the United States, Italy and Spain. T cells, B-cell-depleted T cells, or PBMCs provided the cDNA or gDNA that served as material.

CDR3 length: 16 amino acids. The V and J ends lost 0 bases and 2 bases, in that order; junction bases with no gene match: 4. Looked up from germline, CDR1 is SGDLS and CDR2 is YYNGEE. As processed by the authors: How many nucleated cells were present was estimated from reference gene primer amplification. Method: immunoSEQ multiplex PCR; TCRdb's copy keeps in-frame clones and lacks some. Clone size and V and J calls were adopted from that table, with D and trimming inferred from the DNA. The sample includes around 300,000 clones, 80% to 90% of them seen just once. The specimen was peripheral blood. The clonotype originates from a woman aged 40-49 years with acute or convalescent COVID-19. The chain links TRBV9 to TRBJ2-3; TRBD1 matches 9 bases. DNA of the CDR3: TGTGCCAGCAGCGTAGCCGGGACAGGGTCCACAGATACGCAGTATTTT. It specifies CASSVAGTGSTDTQYF.